Shown below are 8 T cell receptor beta chains from a single sample sequenced in a study of spatial heterogeneity in lung cancer. Documented time point: sample taken at primary tumor resection. Unsorted whole RNA samples from tumor, nontumor lung or frozen PBMC were sequenced. TCRdb recomputed calls from the 5' RACE reads with MiXCR, one row per CDR3 protein. The sample lists approximately 92,000 distinct CDR3 sequences, over 9.5% occurring once. The specimen was PBMCs, collected at surgery. Receptor source: a male donor with early-stage non-small cell lung cancer.

This clonotype has a count of ten or more. The chain combines TRBV7-8 with TRBJ2-3; D may match TRBD1 or TRBD2 (5 bases each). From germline, CDR1 is SGHVS and CDR2 FQNEAQ. V dropped 0 bases and J dropped 1 base, with 5 bases sitting between them. CDR3 length: 14 residues. Here the CDR3 reads CASSLAGGTDTQYF. As DNA, the CDR3 is TGTGCCAGCAGCTTAGCGGGGGGCACAGATACGCAGTATTTT.

This clonotype was observed a handful of times. The gene calls are TRBV7-2 and TRBJ1-5; D is possibly TRBD1 (6 bases). The CDR3 covers 15 residues. Trimming shortened V by 5 bases and J by 7 bases, and 18 bases separated the two germline ends. Germline CDR1 is SGHTA and CDR2 is FQGNSA. The CDR3 loop reads CASSQGSGLGQPQHF. CDR3 nucleotide sequence: TGTGCCAGCAGCCAGGGGAGTGGGCTCGGCCAGCCCCAGCATTTT.

This clonotype was counted once. This chain connects TRBV11-2 to TRBJ2-2; no reliable D call. V was cut by 5 bases and J by 3 bases, with 13 bases left in between. This CDR3 is built from 15 residues. Germline assignment: CDR1 SGHAT and CDR2 FQNNGV. CDR3 coding DNA: TGTGCCAGCAGCCCATCACGGCACTACACCGGGGAGCTGTTTTTT. Protein: CASSPSRHYTGELFF.

This clonotype was recorded a few times. The rearrangement uses TRBV12-3 or TRBV12-4 and TRBJ2-5; D tentatively reads TRBD1 or TRBD2 (5 bases each). The germline V and J ends were trimmed by 3 bases and 5 bases, with 10 bases remaining between them. The CDR3 has 13 amino acids. In DNA, the CDR3 is TGTGCCAGCAGTTTTCAGGGAGCGGAGACCCAGTACTTC. Amino acid sequence: CASSFQGAETQYF.

Many counts were recorded for this clonotype. This chain uses TRBV7-3 with TRBJ2-3; 12 bases agree with TRBD2. The trim removed 4 bases at V and 4 bases at J, leaving 3 bases unmatched. The length of the CDR3 is 15 residues. Germline V gene sequence: CDR1 SGHTA, CDR2 FQGTGA. CDR3 DNA: TGTGCCAGCAGCTCCCTAGCGGGAGGGCCAGATACGCAGTATTTT. The encoded protein is CASSSLAGGPDTQYF.

A remark on this clonotype: Relative to the germline gene, one junction end is altered; a read error may explain this. The V and J genes are TRBV2 and TRBJ1-6, with no clear D. The CDR3 contains 12 residues. CDR1 is SNHLY and CDR2 is FYNNEI in the germline V gene. The CDR3 bases are TGTGCCAGCACCGAAGGAAATTCCCCCCTCCACTTT. Encoded protein: CASTEGNSPLHF.

This clonotype came up many times. The J gene is TRBJ1-3, the V gene TRBV29-1; 8 bases map to TRBD1. V lost 7 bases to trimming and J lost 0 bases; unmatched junction nucleotides: 11. Germline lookup yields CDR1 SQVTM and CDR2 ANQGSEA. This CDR3 contains 16 residues. DNA of the CDR3: TGCAGCGCTCGATGGACAGGGATCTTCTCTGGAAACACCATATATTTT. Translating gives CSARWTGIFSGNTIYF.

This chain joins TRBV10-3 and TRBJ1-2, with 8 positions matching TRBD1. Germline V gene data show CDR1 as ENHRY and CDR2 as SYGVKD. Unmatched junction bases numbered 2, after V lost 4 bases and J lost 4 bases. The CDR3 loop spans 13 amino acids. Written as DNA, the CDR3 is TGTGCCATCAGTGGTGACAGGGGCTATGGCTACACCTTC. It is translated as CAISGDRGYGYTF.